Sequencing of this T cell receptor beta chain was carried out in a study of sequential checkpoint blockade in melanoma. Documented treatment: randomized to nivolumab then ipilimumab (arm A) or the reverse (arm B). Live CD3+CD8+ CD19− CD56− cells were sorted from PBMCs. The assay was immunoSEQ multiplex PCR, and TCRdb's table has in-frame clones only and misses some. The data show about 20,000 clones, with approximately 60% seen just once and around 17% held by the top ten. This clone has a handful of counts. The CDR3 is made up of 14 amino acids. Germline CDR1 reads MNHEY; CDR2 reads SMNVEV (reference sequence). Deletions cut 5 bases from V and 4 bases from J, with 15 bases between.

The rearrangement joins TRBV27 to TRBJ2-7; D may be TRBD1 (6 bases). Sequencing used CD8+ T cells sorted from blood (inferred from file names), obtained from a patient given nivolumab and ipilimumab in sequence. The TCR was taken from a human donor with melanoma. The CDR3 nucleotides are TGTGCCAGCAGTGTACAGGGATTTGTGTACGAGCAGTACTTC. Amino acid sequence: CASSVQGFVYEQYF.